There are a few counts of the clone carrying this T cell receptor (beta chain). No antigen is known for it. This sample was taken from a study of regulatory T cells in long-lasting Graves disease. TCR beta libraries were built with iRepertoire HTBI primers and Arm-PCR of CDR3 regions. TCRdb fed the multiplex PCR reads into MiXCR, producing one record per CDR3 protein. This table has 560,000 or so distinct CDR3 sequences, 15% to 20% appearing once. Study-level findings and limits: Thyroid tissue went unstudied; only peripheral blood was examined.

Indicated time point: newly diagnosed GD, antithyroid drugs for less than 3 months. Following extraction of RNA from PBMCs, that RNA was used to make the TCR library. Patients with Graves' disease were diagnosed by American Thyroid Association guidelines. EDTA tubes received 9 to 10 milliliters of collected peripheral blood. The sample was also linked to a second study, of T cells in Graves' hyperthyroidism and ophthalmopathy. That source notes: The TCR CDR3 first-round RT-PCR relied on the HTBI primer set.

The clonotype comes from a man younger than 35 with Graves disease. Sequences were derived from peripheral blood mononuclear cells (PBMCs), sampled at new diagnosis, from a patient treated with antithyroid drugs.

CDR3 sequence: CASTQGGLSYEQYF. CDR3 in DNA: TGCGCCAGCACCCAGGGAGGGCTGTCCTACGAGCAGTACTTC. V usage is TRBV10-2 and J usage is TRBJ2-7; 7 bases line up with TRBD2. The J segment lost 1 base and the V segment lost 7 bases, leaving 7 bases of the junction unmatched. Germline CDR1 reads WSHSY; CDR2 reads SAAADI. This CDR3 is built from 14 residues.